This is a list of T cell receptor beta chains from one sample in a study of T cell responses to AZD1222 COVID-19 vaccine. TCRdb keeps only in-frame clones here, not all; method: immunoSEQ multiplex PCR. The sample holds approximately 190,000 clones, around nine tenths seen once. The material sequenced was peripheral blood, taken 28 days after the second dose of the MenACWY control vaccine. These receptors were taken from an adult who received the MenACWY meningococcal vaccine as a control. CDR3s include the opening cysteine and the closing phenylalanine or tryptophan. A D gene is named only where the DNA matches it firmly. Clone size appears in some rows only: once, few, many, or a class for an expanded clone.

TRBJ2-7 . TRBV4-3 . TGCGCCAGCAGCCATGGGACTGGTCCCACCTACGAGCAGTACTTC CASSHGTGPTYEQYF
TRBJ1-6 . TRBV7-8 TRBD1 TGTGCCAGCACGCGACAGGGGATGGTGTCCTATAATTCACCCCTCCACTTT CASTRQGMVSYNSPLHF
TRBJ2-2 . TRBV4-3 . TGCGCCAGCAGCCAAGGCCGAGCTGGGGACGCCCCCGGGGAGCTGTTTTTT CASSQGRAGDAPGELFF
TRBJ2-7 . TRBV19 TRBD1 TGTGCCAGTAGTACCCGGGACAGGGGGGATGAGCAGTACTTC CASSTRDRGDEQYF
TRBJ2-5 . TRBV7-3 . TGTGCCAGCAGCCCCCGTGGGCACCAAGAGACCCAGTACTTC CASSPRGHQETQYF
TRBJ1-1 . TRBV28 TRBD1 TGTGCCAGCATTTTCCCCAGGACAGGTGAAGCTTTCTTT CASIFPRTGEAFF
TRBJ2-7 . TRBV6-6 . TGTGCCAGCAGTTTCCAGACCGCCGCGGAGCAGTACTTC CASSFQTAAEQYF
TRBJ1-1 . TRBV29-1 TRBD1 TGCAGCGTTCTCCTTGGCGGGACAGAGCTGAACACTGAAGCTTTCTTT CSVLLGGTELNTEAFF
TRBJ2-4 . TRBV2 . TGTGCCAGCAGCATAGGGGATGCCATTCAGTACTTC CASSIGDAIQYF
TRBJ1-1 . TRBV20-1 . TGCAGTGCTAGTGAGAACACTGAAGCTTTCTTT CSASENTEAFF
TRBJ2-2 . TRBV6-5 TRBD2 TGTGCCACGGAGACTAGCAGTCCCGGGGAGCTGTTTTTT CATETSSPGELFF
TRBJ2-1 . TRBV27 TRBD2 TGTGCCAGCAGTCTATTGACTAGCGGGAGGGCCAATGAGCAGTTCTTC CASSLLTSGRANEQFF
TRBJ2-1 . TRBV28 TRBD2 TGTGCCAGCACCGACGTGAAGCGGGAGTTCCTCCGCAATGAGCAGTTCTTC CASTDVKREFLRNEQFF
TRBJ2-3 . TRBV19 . TGTGCCAGTAGTATAAGAACGGGCACAGATACGCAGTATTTT CASSIRTGTDTQYF
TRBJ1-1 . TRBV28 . TGTGCCAGCAGTTTTGGAGGGTTTGAAGCTTTCTTT CASSFGGFEAFF
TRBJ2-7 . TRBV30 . TGTGCCTGGAAAGGCCCGTCCGCCGAGCAGTACTTC CAWKGPSAEQYF
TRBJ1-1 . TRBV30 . TGTGCCTGGAGTGTAAGTAGAAACACTGAAGCTTTCTTT CAWSVSRNTEAFF
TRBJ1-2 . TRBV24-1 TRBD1 TGTGCCACCAGTGACCGCCGGACAGGGAACTATGGCTACACCTTC CATSDRRTGNYGYTF
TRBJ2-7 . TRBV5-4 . TGTGCCAGCAGCTTGCCAGGGCCCACAGGTCGGTACGAGCAGTACTTC CASSLPGPTGRYEQYF
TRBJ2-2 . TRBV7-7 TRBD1 TGTGCTAGCAGCCATTCAGGACAGGGAGGCACCGGGGAGCTGTTTTTT CASSHSGQGGTGELFF
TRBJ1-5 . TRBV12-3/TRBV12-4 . TGTGCCAGCACTCTTGGGGGGGAGGGGTTTTTGCATTTT CASTLGGEGFLHF
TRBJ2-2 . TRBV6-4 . TGTGCCAGCAGTGACGGGGGGACCGGGGAGCTGTTTTTT CASSDGGTGELFF
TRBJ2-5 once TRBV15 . TGTGCCACCAGCGAACTAAATAGTGGACAAGAGACCCAGTACTTC CATSELNSGQETQYF
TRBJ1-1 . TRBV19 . TGTGCCAGTAGCACCGGTGCGGGCACTGAAGCTTTCTTT CASSTGAGTEAFF
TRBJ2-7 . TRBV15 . TGTGCCACCAGCAGAGGTGGGGTTTCCTACGAGCAGTACTTC CATSRGGVSYEQYF
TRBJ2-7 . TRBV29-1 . TGCAGCGCCTGGGACACCCGGGTGGCCGAGCAGTACTTC CSAWDTRVAEQYF
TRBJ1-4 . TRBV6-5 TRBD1 TGTGCCAGCAGACCGACAGGGGACGGTGAAAAACTGTTTTTT CASRPTGDGEKLFF
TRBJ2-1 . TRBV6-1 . TGTGCCAGCAGTGAAAGAACTAGCTGGGGTGAGCAGTTCTTC CASSERTSWGEQFF
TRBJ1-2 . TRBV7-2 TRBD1 TGTGCCAGCAGCCCCCAGGGGGGCGGTAACTATGGCTACACCTTC CASSPQGGGNYGYTF
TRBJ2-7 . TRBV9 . TGTGCCAGCAGTTCTAACCCGCAGGGTCCGGACGAGCAGTACTTC CASSSNPQGPDEQYF
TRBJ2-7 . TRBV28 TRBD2 TGTGCCAGCAGTCAGGGACTAGCGGGAGGGCCCCGCTCCTACGAGCAGTACTTC CASSQGLAGGPRSYEQYF